The source of this T cell receptor beta chain is a study of blood T cell repertoires in COVID-19. Study-wide context: PBMCs, B-cell-depleted T cells, or T cells were the source of the cDNA or gDNA that made up the material.

TCRdb keeps only in-frame clones here, not all; method: immunoSEQ multiplex PCR. The table lists around 89,000 clones, about nine tenths of them singletons. Per the germline V gene, CDR1 is MNHEY and CDR2 is SVGAGI. CDR3 length equals 15 residues. Trimming took 5 bases from V and 7 from J; bases not matched to a gene: 14. The sample was peripheral blood. The source is a man aged 55 to 70 with acute or convalescent COVID-19. The chain carries TRBV6-5 and TRBJ2-7, with 7 bases that match TRBD1. The CDR3 spells CASSPGQAGIDEQYF. CDR3 sequence (DNA): TGTGCCAGCAGTCCCGGACAGGCCGGTATAGATGAGCAGTACTTC.